This TCR beta chain was documented in a study of OX40 agonist ivuxolimab in advanced cancers. Study context: A male proportion of 82.7% was recorded, with mean age approximately 57 years and range about 23 to 90. Prior checkpoint blockade (anti-PD-1, anti-PD-L1 or anti-CTLA-4) was permitted; under 50% had it.

Here immunoSEQ multiplex PCR was the method, and the copy in TCRdb shows in-frame clones only, minus some. The profile shows 99,000 or so clones, 95% to 97% of them singletons. Overall study results and limits: Undetermined was the antigen specificity of the expanded peripheral T cells.

With baseline, cycle 4 day 1, and cycle 7 day 1 as timepoints, blood was sampled. Trimming took off 7 bases at V and 4 bases at J, with 18 bases between the two ends. CDR1 and CDR2 (germline): MDHEN, SYDVKM. This CDR3 spans 15 amino acids. With respect to this clone: Its specificity is not known.

This chain connects TRBV28 to TRBJ2-3; TRBD1 is a possible D gene (7 bases). The sequence was obtained from an adult with an advanced solid tumor such as melanoma, head and neck, liver or kidney cancer. The sequenced sample was CD4+ or CD8+ T cells sorted from blood, obtained in a trial of the OX40 agonist ivuxolimab. The CDR3 region is CASKLRRGRPDTQYF. CDR3 in DNA: TGTGCCAGCAAACTAAGGAGGGGGCGGCCAGATACGCAGTATTTT.